The entry below describes one T cell receptor beta chain. Authors' analysis steps: Estimation of nucleated cell counts relied on the amplification of reference gene primers. Profiling relied on immunoSEQ multiplex PCR, and the TCRdb table lists in-frame clones only, not all of them. The V and J calls and clone size are taken from that table; D and trimming were inferred from the DNA. The sample shows 120,000 to 150,000 clones, approximately 85% of them seen only once. This sample was taken from a study of blood T cell repertoires in COVID-19. Study as a whole: Samples taken during acute and convalescent COVID-19 were collected in the United States, Italy and Spain. PBMCs, B-cell-depleted T cells, or T cells were the source of the cDNA or gDNA that made up the material.

The CDR3 is 16 amino acids. V was clipped by 7 bases and J by 0 bases; unmatched bases: 12. Germline V CDR1 and CDR2: SQVTM, ANQGSEA. The chain employs TRBV29-1 and TRBJ1-1; 9 nucleotides match TRBD1. Sample: peripheral blood. This TCR derives from a human donor with acute or convalescent COVID-19. The donor label of this sample is uncertain. Here the CDR3 reads CSAPSGTGFMNTEAFF. The CDR3 DNA is TGCAGCGCCCCCTCCGGGACAGGGTTTATGAACACTGAAGCTTTCTTT.